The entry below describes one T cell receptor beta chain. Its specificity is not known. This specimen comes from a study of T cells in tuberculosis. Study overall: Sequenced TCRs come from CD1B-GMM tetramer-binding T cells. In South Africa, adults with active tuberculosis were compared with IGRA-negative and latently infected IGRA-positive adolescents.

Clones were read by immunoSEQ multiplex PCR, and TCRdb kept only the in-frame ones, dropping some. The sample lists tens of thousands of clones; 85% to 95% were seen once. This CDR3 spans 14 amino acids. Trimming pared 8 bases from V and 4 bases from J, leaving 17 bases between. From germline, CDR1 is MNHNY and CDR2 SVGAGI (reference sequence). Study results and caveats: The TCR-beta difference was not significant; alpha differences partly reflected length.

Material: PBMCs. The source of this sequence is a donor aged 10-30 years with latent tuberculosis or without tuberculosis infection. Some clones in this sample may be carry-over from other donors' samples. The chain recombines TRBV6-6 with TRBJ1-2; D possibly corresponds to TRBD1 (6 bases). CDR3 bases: TGTGCCAGCGGGTTAGGCCAGGGGAGCTATGGCTACACCTTC. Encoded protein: CASGLGQGSYGYTF.